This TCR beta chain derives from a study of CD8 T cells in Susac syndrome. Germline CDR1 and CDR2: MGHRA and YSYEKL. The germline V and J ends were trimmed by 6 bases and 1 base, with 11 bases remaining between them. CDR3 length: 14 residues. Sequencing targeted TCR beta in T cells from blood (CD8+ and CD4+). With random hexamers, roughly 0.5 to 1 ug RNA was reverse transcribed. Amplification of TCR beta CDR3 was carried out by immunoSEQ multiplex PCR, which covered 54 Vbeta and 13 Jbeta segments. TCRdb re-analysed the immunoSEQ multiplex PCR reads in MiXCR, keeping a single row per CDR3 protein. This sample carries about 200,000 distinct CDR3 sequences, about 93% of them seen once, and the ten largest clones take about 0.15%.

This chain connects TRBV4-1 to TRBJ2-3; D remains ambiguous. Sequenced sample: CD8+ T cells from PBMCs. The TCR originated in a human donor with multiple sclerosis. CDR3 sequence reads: CASRSSQRTDTQYF. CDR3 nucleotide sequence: TGCGCCAGCAGGTCCTCCCAACGCACAGATACGCAGTATTTT.